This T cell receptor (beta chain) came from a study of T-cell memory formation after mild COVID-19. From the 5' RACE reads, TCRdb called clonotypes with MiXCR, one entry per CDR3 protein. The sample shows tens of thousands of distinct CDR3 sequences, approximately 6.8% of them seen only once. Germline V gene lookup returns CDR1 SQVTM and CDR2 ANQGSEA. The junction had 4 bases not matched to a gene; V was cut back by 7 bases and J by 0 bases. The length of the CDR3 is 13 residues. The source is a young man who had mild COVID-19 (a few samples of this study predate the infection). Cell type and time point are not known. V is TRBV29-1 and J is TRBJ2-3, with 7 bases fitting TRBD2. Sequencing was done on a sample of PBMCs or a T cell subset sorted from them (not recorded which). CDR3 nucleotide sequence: TGCAGCGGTACTAGCGATAGCACAGATACGCAGTATTTT. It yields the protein CSGTSDSTDTQYF.